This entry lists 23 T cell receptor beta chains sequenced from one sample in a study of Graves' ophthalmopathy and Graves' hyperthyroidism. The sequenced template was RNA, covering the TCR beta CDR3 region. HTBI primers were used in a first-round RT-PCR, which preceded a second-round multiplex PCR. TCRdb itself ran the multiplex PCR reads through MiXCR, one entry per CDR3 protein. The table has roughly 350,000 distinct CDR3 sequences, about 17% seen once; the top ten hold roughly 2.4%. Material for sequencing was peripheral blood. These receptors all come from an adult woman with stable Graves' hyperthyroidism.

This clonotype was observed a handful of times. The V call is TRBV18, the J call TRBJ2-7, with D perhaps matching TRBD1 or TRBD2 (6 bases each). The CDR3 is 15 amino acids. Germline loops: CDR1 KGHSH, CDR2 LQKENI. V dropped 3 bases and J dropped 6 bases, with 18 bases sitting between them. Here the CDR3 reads CASSPRGTGDGEQYF. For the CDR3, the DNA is TGTGCCAGCTCACCGAGGGGGACTGGTGATGGCGAGCAGTACTTC.

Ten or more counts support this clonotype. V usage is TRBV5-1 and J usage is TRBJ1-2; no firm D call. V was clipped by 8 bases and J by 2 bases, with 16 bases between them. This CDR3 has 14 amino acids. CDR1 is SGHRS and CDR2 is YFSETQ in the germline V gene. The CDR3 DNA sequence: TGCGCCAGTTCCGAGTCCGGCGGGAACTATGGCTACACCTTC. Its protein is CASSESGGNYGYTF.

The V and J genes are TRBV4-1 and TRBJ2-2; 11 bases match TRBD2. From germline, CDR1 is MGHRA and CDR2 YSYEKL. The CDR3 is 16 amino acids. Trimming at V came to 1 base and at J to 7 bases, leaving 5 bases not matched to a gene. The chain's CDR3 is CASSQAASGRIGELFF. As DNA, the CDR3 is TGCGCCAGCAGCCAAGCTGCTAGCGGGAGGATCGGGGAGCTGTTTTTT.

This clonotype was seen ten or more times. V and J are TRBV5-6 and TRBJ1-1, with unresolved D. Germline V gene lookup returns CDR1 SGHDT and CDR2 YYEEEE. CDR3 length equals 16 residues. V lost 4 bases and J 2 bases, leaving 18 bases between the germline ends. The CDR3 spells CASSPNSLGINTEAFF. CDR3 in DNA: TGTGCCAGCAGCCCCAATTCATTGGGGATAAACACTGAAGCTTTCTTT.

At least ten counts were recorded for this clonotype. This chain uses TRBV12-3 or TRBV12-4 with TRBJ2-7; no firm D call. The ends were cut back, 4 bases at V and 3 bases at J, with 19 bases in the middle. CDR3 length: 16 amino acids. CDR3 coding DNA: TGTGCCAGCAGTTCCTCCTCGGGCCGCCCCAACTACGAGCAGTACTTC. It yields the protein CASSSSSGRPNYEQYF.

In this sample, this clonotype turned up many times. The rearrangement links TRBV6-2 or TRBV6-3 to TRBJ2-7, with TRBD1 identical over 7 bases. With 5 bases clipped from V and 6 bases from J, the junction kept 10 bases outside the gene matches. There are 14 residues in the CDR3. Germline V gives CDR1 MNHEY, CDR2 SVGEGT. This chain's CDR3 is CASSRTGTAGEQYF. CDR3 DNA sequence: TGTGCCAGCAGTAGAACCGGGACAGCTGGCGAGCAGTACTTC.

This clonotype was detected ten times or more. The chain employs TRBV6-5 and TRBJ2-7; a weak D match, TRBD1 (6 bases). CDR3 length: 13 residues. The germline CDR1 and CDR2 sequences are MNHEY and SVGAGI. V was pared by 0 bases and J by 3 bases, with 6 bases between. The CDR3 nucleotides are TGTGCCAGCAGTTACTCACAGGGCTACGAGCAGTACTTC. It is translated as CASSYSQGYEQYF.

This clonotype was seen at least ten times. The CDR3 DNA is TGTGCCAGCAGCCCAGCGGGAGACTACGAGCAGTACTTC. Amino acids: CASSPAGDYEQYF. J is TRBJ2-7 and V is TRBV4-2; TRBD2 matches at 8 bases. V lost 4 bases and J lost 3; bases outside the gene matches: 2. There are 13 residues in the CDR3. CDR1 is LGHNA, CDR2 YNFKEQ, per germline.

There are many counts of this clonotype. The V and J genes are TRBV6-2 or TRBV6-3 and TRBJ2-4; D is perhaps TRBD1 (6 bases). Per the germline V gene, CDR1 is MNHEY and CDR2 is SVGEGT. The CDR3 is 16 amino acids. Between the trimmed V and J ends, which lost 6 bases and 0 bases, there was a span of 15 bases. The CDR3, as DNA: TGTGCCAGCAGAGGGTGGGACACCTTAGCCAAAAACATTCAGTACTTC. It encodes CASRGWDTLAKNIQYF.

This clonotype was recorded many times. The CDR3 DNA follows: TGCGCCAGCAGCCTAGAGGGTCCCCTCTACGAGCAGTACTTC. This sequence encodes CASSLEGPLYEQYF. The V and J genes are TRBV5-1 and TRBJ2-7; the D gene is possibly TRBD2 (5 bases). Looked up from germline, CDR1 is SGHRS and CDR2 is YFSETQ. The CDR3 consists of 14 residues. The V gene lost 4 bases and the J gene lost 3 bases, with 14 bases spanning the gap.

The CDR3 here is CASRGHTHRGSNQPQHF. CDR3 bases: TGTGCCAGCAGGGGCCATACCCACAGGGGAAGCAATCAGCCCCAGCATTTT. The V and J genes are TRBV6-1 and TRBJ1-5, with 7 bases identical to TRBD1. This CDR3 has 17 residues. V dropped 6 bases and J dropped 1; count of bases not matched to a gene: 12. Germline assignment: CDR1 MNHNS and CDR2 SASEGT.

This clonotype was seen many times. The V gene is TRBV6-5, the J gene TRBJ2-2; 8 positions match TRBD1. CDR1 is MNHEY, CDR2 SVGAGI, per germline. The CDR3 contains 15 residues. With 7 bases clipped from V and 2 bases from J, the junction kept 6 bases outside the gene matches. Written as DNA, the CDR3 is TGTGCCAGCATCGCGACAGGGGATAACACCGGGGAGCTGTTTTTT. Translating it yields CASIATGDNTGELFF.

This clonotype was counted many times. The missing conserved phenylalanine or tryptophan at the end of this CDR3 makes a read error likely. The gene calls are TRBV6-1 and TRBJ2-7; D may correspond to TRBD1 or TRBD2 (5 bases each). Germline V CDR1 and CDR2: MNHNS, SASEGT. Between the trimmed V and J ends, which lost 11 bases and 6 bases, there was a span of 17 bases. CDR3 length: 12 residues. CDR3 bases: TGTGCCTCCTGGGACCAGACCTTCGAGCAGTACCTC. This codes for CASWDQTFEQYL.

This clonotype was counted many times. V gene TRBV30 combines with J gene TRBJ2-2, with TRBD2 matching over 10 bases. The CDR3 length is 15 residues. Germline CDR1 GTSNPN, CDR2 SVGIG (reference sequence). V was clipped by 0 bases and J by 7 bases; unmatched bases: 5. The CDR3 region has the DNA TGTGCCTGGAGTGTAACCCAGCGGGAGGGCGGGGAGCTGTTTTTT. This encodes CAWSVTQREGGELFF. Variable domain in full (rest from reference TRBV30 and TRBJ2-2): SQTIHQWPATLVQPVGSPLSLECTVEGTSNPNLYWYRQAAGRGLQLLFYSVGIGQISSEVPQNLSASRPQDRQFILSSKKLLLSDSGFYLCAWSVTQREGGELFFGEGSRLTVL.

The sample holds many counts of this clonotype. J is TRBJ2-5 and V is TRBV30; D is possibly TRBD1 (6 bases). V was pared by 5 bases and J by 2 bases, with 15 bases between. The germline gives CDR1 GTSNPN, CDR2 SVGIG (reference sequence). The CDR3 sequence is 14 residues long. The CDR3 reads CAWEPRGSQETQYF. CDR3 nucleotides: TGTGCCTGGGAACCAAGGGGGTCACAAGAGACCCAGTACTTC.

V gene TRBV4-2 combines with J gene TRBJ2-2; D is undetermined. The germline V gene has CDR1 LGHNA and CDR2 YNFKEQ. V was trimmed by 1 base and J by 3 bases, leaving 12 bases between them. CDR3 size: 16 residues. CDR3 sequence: CASSQGARQHTGELFF. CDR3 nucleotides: TGTGCCAGCAGCCAAGGTGCTCGACAACACACCGGGGAGCTGTTTTTT.

The CDR3 region is CASRVGNGYTF. CDR3 nucleotides: TGTGCCAGCAGAGTAGGGAATGGCTACACCTTC. The rearrangement joins TRBV2 to TRBJ1-2; no clear D. Germline CDR1 reads SNHLY; CDR2 reads FYNNEI. V gave up 6 bases and J gave up 6 bases, with 8 bases separating them. The CDR3 covers 11 residues.

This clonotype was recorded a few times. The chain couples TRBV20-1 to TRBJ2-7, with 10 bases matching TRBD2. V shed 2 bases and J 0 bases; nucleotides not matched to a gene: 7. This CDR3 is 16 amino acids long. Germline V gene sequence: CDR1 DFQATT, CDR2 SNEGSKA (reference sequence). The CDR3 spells CSARSLAGSRSYEQYF. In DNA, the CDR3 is TGCAGTGCTAGATCACTAGCGGGATCTCGCTCCTACGAGCAGTACTTC.

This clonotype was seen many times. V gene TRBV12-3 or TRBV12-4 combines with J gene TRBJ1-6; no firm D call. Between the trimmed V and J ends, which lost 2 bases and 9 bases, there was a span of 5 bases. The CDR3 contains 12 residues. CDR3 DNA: TGTGCCAGCAGTTTACAATTTTCACCCCTCCACTTT. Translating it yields CASSLQFSPLHF.

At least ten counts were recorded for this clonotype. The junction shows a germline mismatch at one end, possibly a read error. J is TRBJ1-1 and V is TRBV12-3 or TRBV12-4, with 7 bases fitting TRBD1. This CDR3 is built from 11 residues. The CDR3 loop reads CASSPGTVADF. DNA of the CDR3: TGTGCCAGCAGCCCAGGGACAGTCGCCGACTTT.

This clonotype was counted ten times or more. In DNA form, the CDR3 reads TGTGCCAGCAGCAGGTCATTCCGACAGGGGTTCAATCAGCCCCAGCATTTT. It encodes CASSRSFRQGFNQPQHF. J is TRBJ1-5 and V is TRBV6-2 or TRBV6-3; the match to TRBD1 covers 8 bases. CDR1 is MNHEY and CDR2 is SVGEGT in the germline V gene. The trim removed 6 bases at V and 3 bases at J, leaving 13 bases unmatched. There are 17 residues in the CDR3.

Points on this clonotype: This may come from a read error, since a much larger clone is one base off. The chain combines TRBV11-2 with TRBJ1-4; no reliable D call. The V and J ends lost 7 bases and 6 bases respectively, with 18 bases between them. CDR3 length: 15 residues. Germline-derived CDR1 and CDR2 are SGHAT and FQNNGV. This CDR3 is CASTLVPAYDEKLFF. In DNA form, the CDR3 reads TGTGCCAGCACCCTAGTACCGGCATACGATGAAAAACTGTTTTTT.

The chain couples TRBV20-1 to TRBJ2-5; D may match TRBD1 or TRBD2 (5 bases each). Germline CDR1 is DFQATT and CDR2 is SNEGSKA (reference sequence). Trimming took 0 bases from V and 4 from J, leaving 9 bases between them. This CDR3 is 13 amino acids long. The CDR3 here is CSARDEGPETQYF. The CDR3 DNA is TGCAGTGCTAGAGATGAGGGGCCAGAGACCCAGTACTTC.